This entry describes one T cell receptor (beta chain). The germline gives CDR1 SGHNT, CDR2 YYREEE (reference sequence). This CDR3 is built from 14 residues. Germline trimming cut 0 bases from V and 5 bases from J; bases unmatched to any gene: 4. This sample was included in a study of technical replicates of blood from a handful of donors. Assay used: immunoSEQ multiplex PCR; TCRdb lists only in-frame clones, some missing. The sample lists around 57,000 clones, less than 95% seen once, with approximately 0.2% in the top ten. The specimen sequenced was T cells isolated from PBMCs. The receptor was derived from a human donor in good health. J is TRBJ2-7 and V is TRBV5-4, with 8 bases that match TRBD2. Here the CDR3 DNA reads TGTGCCAGCAGCTTGGGGGGGACTAGAGACGAGCAGTACTTC. Encoded protein: CASSLGGTRDEQYF.